The 5 T cell receptor beta chains listed next were all sequenced from one sample in a study of T-cell memory formation after mild COVID-19. TCRdb reanalysed the 5' RACE reads using MiXCR and keeps one entry per CDR3 protein. The sample has roughly 560,000 distinct CDR3 sequences; just over 20% are singletons. The material sequenced was PBMCs or a T cell subset sorted from them (not recorded which). These TCRs come from an adult woman who had mild COVID-19 (a few samples of this study predate the infection). Cell type and time point are not known.

This rearrangement joins TRBV6-5 to TRBJ2-1, with D unclear. Germline V gene data show CDR1 as MNHEY and CDR2 as SVGAGI. Trimming shortened V by 6 bases and J by 5 bases, and 8 bases separated the two germline ends. This CDR3 has 12 residues. In DNA form, the CDR3 reads TGTGCCAGCAGCTACATCCACAATGAGCAGTTCTTC. Amino acid sequence: CASSYIHNEQFF.

This clonotype was counted a few times. This rearrangement joins TRBV3-1 to TRBJ2-2; D is undetermined. Germline loops: CDR1 LGHDT, CDR2 YNNKEL (reference sequence). The CDR3 spans 13 residues. The V end was cut by 1 base, the J end by 6 bases, with 6 bases between. In DNA, the CDR3 is TGTGCCAGCAGCCAAGGGATCCCCGGGGAGCTGTTTTTT. Translation gives CASSQGIPGELFF. Complete variable domain (other parts from reference TRBV3-1 and TRBJ2-2): DTAVSQTPKYLVTQMGNDKSIKCEQNLGHDTMYWYKQDSKKFLKIMFSYNNKELIINETVPNRFSPKSPDKAHLNLHINSLELGDSAVYFCASSQGIPGELFFGEGSRLTVL.

This clonotype was picked up a small number of times. The rearrangement uses TRBV20-1 and TRBJ2-2; TRBD2 agrees at 12 bases. With V trimmed by 3 bases and J by 6 bases, 8 bases remained unmatched. CDR3 length: 16 amino acids. CDR1 and CDR2 from the germline V gene are DFQATT and SNEGSKA (reference sequence). The CDR3 is CSASIGLAGGAGELFF. The DNA of the CDR3 is TGCAGTGCTAGTATAGGGCTAGCGGGAGGGGCCGGGGAGCTGTTTTTT.

J is TRBJ2-7 and V is TRBV4-2; 7 bases fit TRBD1. The CDR3 contains 15 residues. V was clipped by 4 bases and J by 2 bases; unmatched bases: 8. Germline V lookup: CDR1 LGHNA, CDR2 YNFKEQ. Here the CDR3 reads CASSLSGQVTYEQYF. The DNA for the CDR3 is TGTGCCAGCAGCCTTTCTGGACAGGTCACCTACGAGCAGTACTTC.

The genes are TRBV12-3 or TRBV12-4 and TRBJ2-5; 10 nucleotides line up with TRBD2. Trimming took 6 bases from V and 2 from J; bases not matched to a gene: 3. The CDR3 spans 14 residues. CDR3 sequence: CASRLAGAQETQYF. For the CDR3, the DNA is TGTGCCAGCAGGCTAGCGGGAGCACAAGAGACCCAGTACTTC.